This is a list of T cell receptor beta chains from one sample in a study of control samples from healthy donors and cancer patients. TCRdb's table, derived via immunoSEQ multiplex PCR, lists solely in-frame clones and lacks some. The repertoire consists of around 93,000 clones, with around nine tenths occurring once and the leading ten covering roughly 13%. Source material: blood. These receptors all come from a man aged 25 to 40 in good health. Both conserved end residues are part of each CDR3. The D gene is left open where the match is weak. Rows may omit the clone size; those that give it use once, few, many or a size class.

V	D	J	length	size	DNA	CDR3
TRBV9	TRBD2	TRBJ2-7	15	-	TGTGCCAGCAGCGTAGGGCTAGCGGGCTCCTACGAGCAGTACTTC	CASSVGLAGSYEQYF
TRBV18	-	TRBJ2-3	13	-	TGTGCCAGCTCACCACCGGGTCCAGATACGCAGTATTTT	CASSPPGPDTQYF
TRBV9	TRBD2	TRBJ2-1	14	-	TGTGCCAGCAGCGTAGTACCAGCGGGAGTGGAGCAGTTCTTC	CASSVVPAGVEQFF
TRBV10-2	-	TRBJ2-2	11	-	TGCGCCAGCAGTGATCCACAGGAGCTGTTTTTT	CASSDPQELFF
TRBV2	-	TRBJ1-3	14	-	TGTGCCAGCAGTGAAGGGACACCAGGAAACACCATATATTTT	CASSEGTPGNTIYF
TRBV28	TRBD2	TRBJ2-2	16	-	TGTGCCAGCAGTTTGGGAGGCGGGAGTCACACCGGGGAGCTGTTTTTT	CASSLGGGSHTGELFF
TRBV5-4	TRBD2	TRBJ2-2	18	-	TGTGCCAGCAGCATAGGACTAGCGGGAGGGCGGGACACCGGGGAGCTGTTTTTT	CASSIGLAGGRDTGELFF
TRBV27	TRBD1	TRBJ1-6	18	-	TGTGCCAGCAGTTTATCGCGGGGACAGCGAACGGCGGTCTCACCCCTCCACTTT	CASSLSRGQRTAVSPLHF
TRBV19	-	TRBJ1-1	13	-	TGTGCCAGTAGTATCGGGGAGGACACTGAAGCTTTCTTT	CASSIGEDTEAFF
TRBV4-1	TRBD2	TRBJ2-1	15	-	TGCGCCAGCAGCCAAGATTCTCTAGCGGGAGCTGAGCAGTTCTTC	CASSQDSLAGAEQFF
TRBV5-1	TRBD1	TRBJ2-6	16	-	TGCGCCAGCAGCCTAGGACAGGGCTCTGGGGCCAACGTCCTGACTTTC	CASSLGQGSGANVLTF
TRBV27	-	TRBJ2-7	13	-	TGTGCCAGCAGTTCAGGGATCTCCTACGAGCAGTACTTC	CASSSGISYEQYF
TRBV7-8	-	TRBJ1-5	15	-	TGTGCCAGCAGCTTAACCGACGGATCAGGTAGCCCCCAGCATTTT	CASSLTDGSGSPQHF
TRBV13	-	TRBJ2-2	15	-	TGTGCCAGCAGCTTTCGGCAGGGTCGCACCGGGGAGCTGTTTTTT	CASSFRQGRTGELFF
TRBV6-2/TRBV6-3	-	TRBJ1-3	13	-	TGTGCCAGCAGCCCGACTGGTGGAAACACCATATATTTT	CASSPTGGNTIYF
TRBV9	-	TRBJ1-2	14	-	TGTGCCAGCAGCGGAGGCCCCTTTGTGGGTGGCTACACCTTC	CASSGGPFVGGYTF
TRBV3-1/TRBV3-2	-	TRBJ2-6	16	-	TGTGCCAGCAGCCCCTCAGCGAGCTCTGGGGCCAACGTCCTGACTTTC	CASSPSASSGANVLTF
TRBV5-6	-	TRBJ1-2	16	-	TGTGCCAGCAGCTTTCCCTGGGGACGGTCTAACTATGGCTACACCTTC	CASSFPWGRSNYGYTF
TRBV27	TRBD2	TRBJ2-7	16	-	TGTGCCAGCAGTCCGCTGGGGGTAGCGGGAGGGGAGAAGCAGTACTTC	CASSPLGVAGGEKQYF
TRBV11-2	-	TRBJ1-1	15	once	TGTGCCAGCAGCTTAGTTCCGGGGTTTTTGGCTGAAGCTTTCTTT	CASSLVPGFLAEAFF
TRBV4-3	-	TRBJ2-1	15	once	TGCGCCAGCAGCCCAGGGCGGGACTGGGAAAATGAGCAGTTCTTC	CASSPGRDWENEQFF
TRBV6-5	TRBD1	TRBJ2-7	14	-	TGTGCCAGCAGGGGCCCGACAGGGGGCAACGAGCAGTACTTC	CASRGPTGGNEQYF
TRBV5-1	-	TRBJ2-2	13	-	TGCGCCAGCAGCCAGAACAGGGCCGGGGAGCTGTTTTTT	CASSQNRAGELFF
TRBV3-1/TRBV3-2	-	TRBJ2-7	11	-	TGTGCCAGCAGCCACTTCTACGAGCAGTACTTC	CASSHFYEQYF
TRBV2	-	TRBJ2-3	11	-	TGTGCCAGCAGTGAGGGAGATACGCAGTATTTT	CASSEGDTQYF
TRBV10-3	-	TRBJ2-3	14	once	TGTGCCATCAGTGAGAGGCGGAGCACAGATACGCAGTATTTT	CAISERRSTDTQYF
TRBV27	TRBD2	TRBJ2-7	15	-	TGTGCCAGCAGTTTCTTAGCGGGAGGGCTAAACGAGCAGTACTTC	CASSFLAGGLNEQYF
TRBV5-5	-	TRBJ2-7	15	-	TGTGCCAGCTTTGACGGTCCGGATAGCTCCTACGAGCAGTACTTC	CASFDGPDSSYEQYF
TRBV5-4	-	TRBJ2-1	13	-	TGTGCCAGCAGCCCCTCGCCGGGCTATGAGCAGTTCTTC	CASSPSPGYEQFF
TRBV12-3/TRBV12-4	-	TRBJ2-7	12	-	TGTGCCAGCAGCCGGAACTCCTACGAGCAGTACTTC	CASSRNSYEQYF
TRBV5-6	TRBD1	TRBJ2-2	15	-	TGTGCCAGCGCGGGACAGGGATATTATGGCGGGGAGCTGTTTTTT	CASAGQGYYGGELFF
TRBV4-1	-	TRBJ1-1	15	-	TGCGCCAGCAGCCAAGCTAGACAATCCAACACTGAAGCTTTCTTT	CASSQARQSNTEAFF
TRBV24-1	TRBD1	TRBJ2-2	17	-	TGTGCCACCAGTGATTTGGAGGGCAGGGGGCGCGCCGGGGAGCTGTTTTTT	CATSDLEGRGRAGELFF
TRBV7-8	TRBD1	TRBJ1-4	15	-	TGTGCCAGCAGCGACGCGGGACAGCCTAATGAAAAACTGTTTTTT	CASSDAGQPNEKLFF
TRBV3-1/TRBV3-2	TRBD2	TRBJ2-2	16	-	TGTGCCAGCAGCCGGACTAGCGGGAGTCGGGGCGGGGAGCTGTTTTTT	CASSRTSGSRGGELFF
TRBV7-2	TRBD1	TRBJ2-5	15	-	TGTGCCAGCAGCTACGGGACAGGGAAACAAGAGACCCAGTACTTC	CASSYGTGKQETQYF
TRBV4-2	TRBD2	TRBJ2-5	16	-	TGTGCCAGCAGCCAAGGGACTAGCGGGAGGGGTGAGACCCAGTACTTC	CASSQGTSGRGETQYF
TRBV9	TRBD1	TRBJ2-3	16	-	TGTGCCAGCAGCCCTTGGGACAGGGGTAGTCCAGATACGCAGTATTTT	CASSPWDRGSPDTQYF
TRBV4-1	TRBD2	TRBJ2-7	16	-	TGCGCCAGCAGCCAAGGGAGACAAGCGGGAGTATACGAGCAGTACTTC	CASSQGRQAGVYEQYF
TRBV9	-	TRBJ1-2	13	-	TGTGCCAGCAGCCTAGGACGGTACGATGGCTACACCTTC	CASSLGRYDGYTF
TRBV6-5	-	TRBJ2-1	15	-	TGTGCCAGCAGTCTTACTAGCCACCCGTTCAATGAGCAGTTCTTC	CASSLTSHPFNEQFF
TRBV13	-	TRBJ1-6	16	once	TGTGCCAGCAGCTTAGGCGGGGGATCCTATAATTCACCCCTCCACTTT	CASSLGGGSYNSPLHF
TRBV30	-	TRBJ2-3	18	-	TGTGCCTGGAGCCTAGCCTTAACAGGTGCTCCAAGCACAGATACGCAGTATTTT	CAWSLALTGAPSTDTQYF
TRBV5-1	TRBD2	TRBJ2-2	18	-	TGCGCCAGCCTCAAGGGAACTAGCGGAGGGACAAACACCGGGGAGCTGTTTTTT	CASLKGTSGGTNTGELFF
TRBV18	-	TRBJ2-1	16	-	TGTGCCAGCTCACCGATAAAGTGGATAGCCTACAATGAGCAGTTCTTC	CASSPIKWIAYNEQFF